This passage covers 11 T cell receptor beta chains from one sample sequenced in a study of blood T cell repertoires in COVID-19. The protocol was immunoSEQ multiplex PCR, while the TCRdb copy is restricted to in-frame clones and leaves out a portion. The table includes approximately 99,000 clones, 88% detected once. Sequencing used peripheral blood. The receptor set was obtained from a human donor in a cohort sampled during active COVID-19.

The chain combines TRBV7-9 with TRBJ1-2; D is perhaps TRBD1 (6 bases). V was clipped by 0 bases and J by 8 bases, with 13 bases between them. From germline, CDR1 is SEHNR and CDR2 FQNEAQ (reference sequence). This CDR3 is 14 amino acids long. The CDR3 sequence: CASSLALGGDGYTF. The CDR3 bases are TGTGCCAGCAGCTTAGCGTTAGGGGGGGACGGCTACACCTTC.

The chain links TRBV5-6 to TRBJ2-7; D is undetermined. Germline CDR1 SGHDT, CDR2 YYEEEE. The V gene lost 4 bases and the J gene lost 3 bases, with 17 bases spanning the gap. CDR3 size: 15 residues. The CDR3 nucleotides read TGTGCCAGCAGCCCGCTAAAGAGAGAGTTCTACGAGCAGTACTTC. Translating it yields CASSPLKREFYEQYF.

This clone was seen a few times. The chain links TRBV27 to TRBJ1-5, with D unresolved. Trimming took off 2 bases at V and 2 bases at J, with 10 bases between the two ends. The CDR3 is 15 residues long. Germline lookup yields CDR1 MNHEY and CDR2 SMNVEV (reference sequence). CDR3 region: CASSLQATGNQPQHF. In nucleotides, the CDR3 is TGTGCCAGCAGTTTACAGGCTACAGGCAATCAGCCCCAGCATTTT.

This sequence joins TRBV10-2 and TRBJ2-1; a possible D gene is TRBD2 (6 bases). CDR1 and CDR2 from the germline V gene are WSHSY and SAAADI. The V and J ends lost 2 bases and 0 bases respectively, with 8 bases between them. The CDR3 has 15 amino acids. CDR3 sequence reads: CASSEHGSSYNEQFF. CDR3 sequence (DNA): TGCGCCAGCAGTGAGCACGGGAGCTCCTACAATGAGCAGTTCTTC.

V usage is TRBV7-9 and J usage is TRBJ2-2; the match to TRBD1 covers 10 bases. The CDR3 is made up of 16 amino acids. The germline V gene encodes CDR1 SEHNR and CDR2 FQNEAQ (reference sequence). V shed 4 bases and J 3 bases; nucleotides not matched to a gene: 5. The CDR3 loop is CASSSWTGGDTGELFF. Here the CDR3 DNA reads TGTGCCAGCAGCTCCTGGACAGGGGGAGACACCGGGGAGCTGTTTTTT.

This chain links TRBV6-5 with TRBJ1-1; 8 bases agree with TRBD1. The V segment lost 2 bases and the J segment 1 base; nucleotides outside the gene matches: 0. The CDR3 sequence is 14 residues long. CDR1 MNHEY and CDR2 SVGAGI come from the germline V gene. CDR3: CASSYGQGNTEAFF. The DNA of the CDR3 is TGTGCCAGCAGTTACGGACAGGGGAACACTGAAGCTTTCTTT.

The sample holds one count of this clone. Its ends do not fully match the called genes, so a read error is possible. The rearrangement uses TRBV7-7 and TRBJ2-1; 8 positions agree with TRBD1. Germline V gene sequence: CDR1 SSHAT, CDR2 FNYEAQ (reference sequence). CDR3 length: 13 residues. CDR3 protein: CASSPQGDREQFF. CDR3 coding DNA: TGTGCTAGCAGCCCCCAGGGGGACAGGGAGCAGTTCTTC. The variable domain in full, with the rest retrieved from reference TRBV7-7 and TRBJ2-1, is GAGVSQSPRYKVTKRGQDVTLRCDPISSHATLYWYQQALGQGPEFLTYFNYEAQPDKSGLPSDRFSAERPEGSISTLTIQRTEQRDSAMYRCASSPQGDREQFFGPGTRLTVL.

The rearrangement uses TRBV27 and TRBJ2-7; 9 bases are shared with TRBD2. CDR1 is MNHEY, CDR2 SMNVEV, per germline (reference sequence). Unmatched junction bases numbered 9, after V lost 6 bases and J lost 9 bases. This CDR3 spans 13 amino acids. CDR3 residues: CASSSERLAVQYF. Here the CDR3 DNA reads TGTGCCAGCAGCTCTGAGAGACTAGCGGTGCAGTACTTC.

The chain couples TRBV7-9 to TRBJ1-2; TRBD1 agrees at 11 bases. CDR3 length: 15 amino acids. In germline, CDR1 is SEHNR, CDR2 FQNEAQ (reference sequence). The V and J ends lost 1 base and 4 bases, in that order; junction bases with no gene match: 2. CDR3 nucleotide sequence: TGTGCCAGCAGCTTAGGGACAGGGGGCTTCTATGGCTACACCTTC. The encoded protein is CASSLGTGGFYGYTF.

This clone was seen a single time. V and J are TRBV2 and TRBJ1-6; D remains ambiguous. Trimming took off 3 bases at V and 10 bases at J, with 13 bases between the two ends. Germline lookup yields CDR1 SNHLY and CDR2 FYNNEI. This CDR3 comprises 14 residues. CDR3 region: CASSENRRNSPLHF. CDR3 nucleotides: TGTGCCAGCAGTGAGAACAGACGTAACTCACCCCTCCACTTT.

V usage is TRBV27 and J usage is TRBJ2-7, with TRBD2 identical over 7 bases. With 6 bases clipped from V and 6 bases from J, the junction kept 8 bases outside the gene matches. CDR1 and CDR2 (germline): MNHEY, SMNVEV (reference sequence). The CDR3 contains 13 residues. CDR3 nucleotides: TGTGCCAGCAGCGAGGGAGGGCCCCGCGAGCAGTACTTC. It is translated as CASSEGGPREQYF.